A selection of T cell receptor beta chains follows, all from one sample in a study of control samples from healthy donors and cancer patients. The protocol was immunoSEQ multiplex PCR, while the TCRdb copy is restricted to in-frame clones and leaves out a portion. The sample shows some 49,000 clones, approximately 94% of them seen only once. Material for sequencing was PBMCs. These receptors all come from a man aged 25-40 years with colorectal cancer. CDR3s include the opening cysteine and the closing phenylalanine or tryptophan. A D gene is named only where the DNA matches it firmly. Clone size is stated in some rows and not others, as once, few, many or a class when expanded.

cdr3_nt,cdr3_aa,v_call,j_call,cdr3_length,d_call,clone_size
TGCAGCGCGGAGACTAGCGGGGGGTTATACAATGAGCAGTTCTTC,CSAETSGGLYNEQFF,TRBV29-1,TRBJ2-1,15,TRBD2,.
TGCGCCAGCAGCTTGACTAGCGGAACCTACGAGCAGTACTTC,CASSLTSGTYEQYF,TRBV5-1,TRBJ2-7,14,TRBD2,.
TGTGCCAGCAGATCTCAAGAGACCCAGTACTTC,CASRSQETQYF,TRBV7-2,TRBJ2-5,11,.,.
TGTGCCACCAGCGGATTAATAACAGGGGGAACAGGGGCCCAGCATTTT,CATSGLITGGTGAQHF,TRBV15,TRBJ1-5,16,TRBD1,.
TGCGCCAGCAGCCAACTCTCTACAGGATGGGCCGAAGCTTTCTTT,CASSQLSTGWAEAFF,TRBV4-1,TRBJ1-1,15,.,.
TGTGCCAGCAGCCAAGAGATATGGTCAGGGAGGTCCGGGGAGCTGTTTTTT,CASSQEIWSGRSGELFF,TRBV4-2,TRBJ2-2,17,.,.
TGTGCCAGCAGCTTGGTTAGCGGGGGGGCTTGGAATGAGCAGTTCTTC,CASSLVSGGAWNEQFF,TRBV5-4,TRBJ2-1,16,TRBD2,.
TGTGCCAGTTGTGGACGAGATAATTCACCCCTCCACTTT,CASCGRDNSPLHF,TRBV19,TRBJ1-6,13,.,.
TGCAGTGCTAGTGGCCCTCTAGAAGGGACCCAGTACTTC,CSASGPLEGTQYF,TRBV20-1,TRBJ2-5,13,.,.
TGTGCCAGCAGCGTAGAGACAGGGGAAGGTGAGCAGTTCTTC,CASSVETGEGEQFF,TRBV9,TRBJ2-1,14,TRBD1,.
TGTGCCAGCTCACCACTCAGGAAGGTGGCGGGGCGGGTCTGGATGAGCAAAAACATTCAGTACTTC,CASSPLRKVAGRVWMSKNIQYF,TRBV18,TRBJ2-4,22,.,.
TGTGCCAGCAGCCGCGGTCGGACTAACTATGGCTACACCTTC,CASSRGRTNYGYTF,TRBV6-6,TRBJ1-2,14,.,.
TGTGCCAGCATCGTTTACCAGGGGGCCCACGAGCAGTACTTC,CASIVYQGAHEQYF,TRBV7-2,TRBJ2-7,14,TRBD1,once
TGTGCCAGCAGCTTTTATGAGGCTGAAGCTTTCTTT,CASSFYEAEAFF,TRBV7-9,TRBJ1-1,12,.,.
TGTGCCAGCAGCTTAGAGGCAGGGAGAAAGGACACTGAAGCTTTCTTT,CASSLEAGRKDTEAFF,TRBV7-2,TRBJ1-1,16,.,.
TGTGCCAGCAGCCTACAGGGGCCGCCCTACAATGAGCAGTTCTTC,CASSLQGPPYNEQFF,TRBV7-2,TRBJ2-1,15,TRBD1,once
TGTGCCAGCAGCCAAGATCCCGGGACAGGAAACACCATATATTTT,CASSQDPGTGNTIYF,TRBV3-1/TRBV3-2,TRBJ1-3,15,.,.